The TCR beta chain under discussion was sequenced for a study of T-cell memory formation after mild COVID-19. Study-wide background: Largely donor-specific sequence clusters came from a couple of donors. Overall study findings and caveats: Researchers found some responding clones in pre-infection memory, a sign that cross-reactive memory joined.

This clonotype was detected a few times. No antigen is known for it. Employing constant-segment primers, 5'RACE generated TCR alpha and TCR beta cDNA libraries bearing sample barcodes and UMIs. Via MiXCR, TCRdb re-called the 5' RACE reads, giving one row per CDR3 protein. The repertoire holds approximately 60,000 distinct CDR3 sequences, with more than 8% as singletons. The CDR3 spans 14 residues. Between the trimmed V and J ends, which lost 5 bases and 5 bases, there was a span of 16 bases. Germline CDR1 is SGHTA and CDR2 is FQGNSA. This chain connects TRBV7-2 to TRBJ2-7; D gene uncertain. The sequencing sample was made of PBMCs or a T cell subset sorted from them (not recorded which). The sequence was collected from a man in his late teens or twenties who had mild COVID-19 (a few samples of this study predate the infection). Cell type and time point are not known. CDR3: CASSPRWFGHEQYF. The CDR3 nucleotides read TGTGCCAGCAGCCCACGTTGGTTTGGGCACGAGCAGTACTTC.